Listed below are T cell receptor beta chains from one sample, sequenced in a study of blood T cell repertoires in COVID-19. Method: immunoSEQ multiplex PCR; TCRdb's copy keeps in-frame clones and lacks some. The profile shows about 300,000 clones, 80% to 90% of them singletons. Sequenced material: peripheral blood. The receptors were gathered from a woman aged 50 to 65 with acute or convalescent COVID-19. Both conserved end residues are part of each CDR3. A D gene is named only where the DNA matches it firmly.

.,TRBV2,CASSGREVHTEAFF
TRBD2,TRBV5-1,CASSLAFSGGAADTQYF
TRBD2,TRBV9,CASTRLAEPQETQYF
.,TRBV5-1,CASSLIAGNTGELFF
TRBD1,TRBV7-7,CASSLYQGAHEQYF
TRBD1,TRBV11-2,CASSLVGTGGEGYTF
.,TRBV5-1,CASSPTMTASTDTQYF
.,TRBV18,CASSQGIGITGELFF
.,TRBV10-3,CAISDPTASNYGYTF
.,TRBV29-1,CSVSGLRSGELFF
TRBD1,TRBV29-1,CSVAGDRGSGNTIYF
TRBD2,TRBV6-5,CASGARGGRDNEQFF
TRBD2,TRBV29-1,CSCGTSGRSEQFF
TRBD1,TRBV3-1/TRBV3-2,CASSAQGAIASPLHF
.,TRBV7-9,CASSLLQGEAFF
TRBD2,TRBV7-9,CASSPGTSGAPQETQYF
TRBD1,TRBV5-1,CASSWTGATGELFF
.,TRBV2,CASRAAGSYNSPLHF
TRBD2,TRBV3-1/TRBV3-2,CASSQAGGNQETQYF
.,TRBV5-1,CASSSRVGELFF